Following are 11 T cell receptor beta chains from one sample sequenced in a study of T cells in Graves' hyperthyroidism and ophthalmopathy. TCR beta CDR3 regions were amplified from RNA. The TCR CDR3 was amplified in a first-round RT-PCR using the HTBI primer set. MiXCR, applied by TCRdb to the multiplex PCR reads, yields one record per CDR3 protein. Among some 560,000 distinct CDR3 sequences listed, approximately 14% were seen once. Sequencing was performed on blood. These receptors came from a woman aged 40 to 50 with Graves' hyperthyroidism.

This clonotype was found many times. The chain combines TRBV20-1 with TRBJ1-1, with TRBD1 as a possible D gene (5 bases). Per germline, CDR1 DFQATT and CDR2 SNEGSKA (reference sequence). The CDR3 is 13 amino acids. V lost 0 bases, J lost 4 bases, and 9 bases lay in between. The CDR3 bases are TGCAGTGCTAGAGATCCAGGGACCACTGAAGCTTTCTTT. Translation: CSARDPGTTEAFF.

There are a few counts of this clonotype. A much larger clone sits a single nucleotide away, making a read error possible. The V gene is TRBV10-2, the J gene TRBJ1-5; 7 positions match TRBD1. Looked up from germline, CDR1 is WSHSY and CDR2 is SAAADI. The CDR3 is made up of 16 amino acids. The CDR3 sequence: CASGSSDRATNQSQHF. DNA for the CDR3: TGCGCCAGCGGCTCTTCCGACAGGGCAACCAATCAGTCCCAGCATTTT.

This clonotype was detected ten times or more. V is TRBV27 and J is TRBJ2-7, with TRBD1 identical over 7 bases. In germline, CDR1 is MNHEY, CDR2 SMNVEV (reference sequence). V lost 0 bases to trimming and J lost 3 bases; unmatched junction nucleotides: 2. The CDR3 runs to 14 residues. Here the CDR3 reads CASSLSGQNYEQYF. Here the CDR3 DNA reads TGTGCCAGCAGTTTATCGGGACAGAACTACGAGCAGTACTTC.

This clonotype was seen a few times. The gene calls are TRBV3-1 and TRBJ1-4; no definite D call. This CDR3 has 16 residues. CDR1 and CDR2 (germline): LGHDT, YNNKEL (reference sequence). V dropped 4 bases and J dropped 7 bases, with 19 bases sitting between them. The CDR3 sequence: CASSLDAAGRLEKLFF. CDR3 DNA: TGTGCCAGCAGCCTCGACGCGGCCGGCCGTCTTGAAAAACTGTTTTTT.

This clonotype was seen many times. DNA of the CDR3: TGTGCCGCCCAGGGCAATTCAGATACGCAGTATTTT. It specifies CAAQGNSDTQYF. The V and J genes are TRBV6-1 and TRBJ2-3, with a weak D call TRBD1 (5 bases). V was pared by 11 bases and J by 4 bases, with 13 bases between. The CDR3 covers 12 residues. Germline V lookup: CDR1 MNHNS, CDR2 SASEGT.

This clonotype was picked up many times. This chain connects TRBV20-1 to TRBJ1-1; D unclear. Germline V gene sequence: CDR1 DFQATT, CDR2 SNEGSKA (reference sequence). This CDR3 is 14 amino acids long. The V end was cut by 6 bases, the J end by 2 bases, with 16 bases between. The DNA of the CDR3 is TGCAGTGCCCAGAGCGGGGTCGGAAACACTGAAGCTTTCTTT. Its translation: CSAQSGVGNTEAFF.

The sample holds many counts of this clonotype. The rearrangement links TRBV5-1 to TRBJ1-1; no firm D call. Trimming cost V 4 bases and J 0 bases, with 10 bases left between them. The CDR3 is 14 residues long. The germline CDR1 and CDR2 sequences are SGHRS and YFSETQ. The CDR3 DNA is TGCGCCAGCAGCATACTGGACCTGAACACTGAAGCTTTCTTT. Protein product: CASSILDLNTEAFF.

This clonotype was detected many times. J is TRBJ2-2 and V is TRBV18; D is ambiguous. CDR3 length: 14 amino acids. Trimming took off 2 bases at V and 6 bases at J, with 10 bases between the two ends. Germline CDR1 KGHSH, CDR2 LQKENI. The CDR3 region is CASSPVFTSGELFF. CDR3 DNA sequence: TGTGCCAGCTCACCAGTGTTTACCTCCGGGGAGCTGTTTTTT.

The sample holds many counts of this clonotype. This chain joins TRBV28 and TRBJ2-7; no clear D gene. CDR1 is MDHEN and CDR2 is SYDVKM in the germline V gene. The CDR3 covers 15 residues. V lost 4 bases and J 2 bases, leaving 15 bases between the germline ends. The CDR3 nucleotides are TGTGCCAGCAGTTCGATAACAGCAATGACCTACGAGCAGTACTTC. This sequence encodes CASSSITAMTYEQYF.

The table lists this clonotype with many counts. The chain joins TRBV6-1 to TRBJ2-1; D gene uncertain. The CDR3 runs to 15 residues. Germline loops: CDR1 MNHNS, CDR2 SASEGT. The ends were cut back, 4 bases at V and 5 bases at J, with 15 bases in the middle. CDR3 DNA sequence: TGTGCCAGCAGTGCGGTGTACGGAAATAACAATGAGCAGTTCTTC. Residues: CASSAVYGNNNEQFF.

The chain couples TRBV28 to TRBJ2-7; D is possibly TRBD1 or TRBD2 (5 bases each). The ends were cut back, 5 bases at V and 1 base at J, with 30 bases in the middle. Germline CDR1 MDHEN, CDR2 SYDVKM. The length of the CDR3 is 20 residues. The CDR3 bases are TGTGCCAGCAGTCCGACCCCCGGGACCCCCTATGAAACACGGTCCTACGAGCAGTACTTC. It specifies CASSPTPGTPYETRSYEQYF.